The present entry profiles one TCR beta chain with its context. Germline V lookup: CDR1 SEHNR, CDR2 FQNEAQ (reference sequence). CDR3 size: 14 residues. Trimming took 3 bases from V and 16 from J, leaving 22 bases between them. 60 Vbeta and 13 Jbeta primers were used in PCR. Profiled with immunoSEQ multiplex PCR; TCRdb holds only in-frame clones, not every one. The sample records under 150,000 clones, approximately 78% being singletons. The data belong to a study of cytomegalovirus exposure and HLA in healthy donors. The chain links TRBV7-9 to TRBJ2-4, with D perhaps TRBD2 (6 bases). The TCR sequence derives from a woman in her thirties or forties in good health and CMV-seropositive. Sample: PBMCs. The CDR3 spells CASSFSGGGTRQYF. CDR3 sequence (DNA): TGTGCCAGCAGCTTTTCCGGCGGCGGGACGAGGCAATACTTC.